The 13 T cell receptor beta chains presented below share a single source sample, sequenced in a study of spatial heterogeneity in lung cancer. TCRdb independently ran MiXCR on the 5' RACE reads; one entry per CDR3 protein. The data show around 25,000 distinct CDR3 sequences, roughly 5% seen once. Described time point: blood at routine non-recurrence follow-up after resection. Material: PBMCs, obtained at follow-up. Receptor source: a female donor with early-stage non-small cell lung cancer.

This chain joins TRBV20-1 and TRBJ2-7; 11 nucleotides align to TRBD1. The CDR3 sequence is 12 residues long. The germline gives CDR1 DFQATT, CDR2 SNEGSKA (reference sequence). The V and J ends lost 7 bases and 2 bases, in that order; junction bases with no gene match: 1. The CDR3 spells CSVGQGAYEQYF. The CDR3 nucleotides read TGCAGTGTGGGACAGGGGGCCTACGAGCAGTACTTC.

Judged by abundance, this clonotype is medium-sized. The CDR3 nucleotides read TGTGCCAGCAGCCAACGGGGGGGCACGATCAAAAACATTCAGTACTTC. Translated: CASSQRGGTIKNIQYF. The chain joins TRBV3-1 to TRBJ2-4, with 8 bases lining up with TRBD2. Germline assignment: CDR1 LGHDT and CDR2 YNNKEL (reference sequence). CDR3 length: 16 residues. V was pared by 2 bases and J by 3 bases, with 6 bases of the junction left unmatched.

This clonotype was counted ten times or more. V and J are TRBV7-2 and TRBJ1-2; TRBD1 aligns across 9 bases. Germline CDR1 is SGHTA and CDR2 is FQGNSA. The ends lost 1 base at V and 2 bases at J; junction bases unmatched: 2. CDR3 length: 15 residues. The chain's CDR3 is CASSLGGTGNYGYTF. CDR3 sequence (DNA): TGTGCCAGCAGCTTAGGGGGGACAGGGAACTATGGCTACACCTTC.

This clonotype has at least ten counts. The chain links TRBV7-8 to TRBJ2-7; D is undetermined. The V end lost 4 bases, the J end lost 0 bases, and 10 bases lay between the germline ends. Germline values: CDR1 SGHVS, CDR2 FQNEAQ. This CDR3 contains 14 residues. CDR3 region: CASSSRRPSYEQYF. CDR3 nucleotide sequence: TGTGCCAGCAGCTCTCGCCGGCCCTCCTACGAGCAGTACTTC.

This clonotype was recorded at least ten times. The V and J genes are TRBV12-3 or TRBV12-4 and TRBJ1-1; D is perhaps TRBD1 (5 bases). The CDR3 totals 13 residues. Trimming pared 7 bases from V and 0 bases from J, leaving 9 bases between. The CDR3 sequence: CASKLGVNTEAFF. CDR3 DNA: TGTGCCAGCAAGCTGGGGGTGAACACTGAAGCTTTCTTT.

Many counts were recorded for this clonotype. The CDR3 sequence: CASTLSYGTAAMNTEAFF. The CDR3 DNA reads TGTGCCAGCACCCTGAGTTACGGGACAGCAGCAATGAACACTGAAGCTTTCTTT. The gene calls are TRBV5-6 and TRBJ1-1, with 7 bases lining up with TRBD1. Germline V gene sequence: CDR1 SGHDT, CDR2 YYEEEE. This CDR3 comprises 18 residues. J was trimmed by 0 bases and V by 6 bases; bases with no gene match: 17.

This clonotype was observed at least ten times. The V and J genes are TRBV19 and TRBJ1-3, with 9 bases fitting TRBD1. The CDR3 loop spans 16 amino acids. The J segment lost 2 bases and the V segment lost 6 bases, leaving 8 bases of the junction unmatched. CDR1 is LNHDA and CDR2 is SQIVND in the germline V gene (reference sequence). Written as DNA, the CDR3 is TGTGCCAGTAGCCCCGGACAGGGGAGCCCTGGAAACACCATATATTTT. Protein: CASSPGQGSPGNTIYF.

In its sample, this clonotype was seen many times. The chain carries TRBV11-2 and TRBJ1-3; maybe TRBD1 (5 bases). V was shortened by 3 bases and J by 0 bases, with 6 bases between the two germline ends. CDR3 size: 14 residues. CDR1 is SGHAT and CDR2 is FQNNGV in the germline V gene. CDR3 bases: TGTGCCAGCAGCTTCCAGGGCTCTGGAAACACCATATATTTT. Its translation is CASSFQGSGNTIYF.

In this sample, this clonotype turned up many times. The J gene is TRBJ2-2, the V gene TRBV5-5, with D hard to call. The CDR3 length is 13 residues. The V and J ends lost 2 bases and 14 bases respectively, with 16 bases between them. Germline V gene sequence: CDR1 SGHKS, CDR2 YYEKEE (reference sequence). The CDR3, as DNA: TGTGCCAGCAGCTTTTCCCCAGTAGAACCCCTGTTTTTT. This encodes CASSFSPVEPLFF.

This clonotype was counted only a few times. This rearrangement joins TRBV3-1 to TRBJ1-2; D is possibly TRBD1 (5 bases). There are 15 residues in the CDR3. The V gene's germline CDR1 is LGHDT and CDR2 YNNKEL (reference sequence). V was shortened by 1 base and J by 4 bases, with 13 bases between the two germline ends. The CDR3 loop is CASSQGQGGIYGYTF. DNA of the CDR3: TGTGCCAGCAGCCAAGGCCAGGGCGGGATCTATGGCTACACCTTC.

This clonotype was seen ten or more times. The chain has TRBV28 and TRBJ2-7, with TRBD2 matching 9 bases. Trimming at V came to 3 bases and at J to 3 bases, leaving 6 bases not matched to a gene. In germline, CDR1 is MDHEN, CDR2 SYDVKM. CDR3 length equals 15 residues. CDR3 loop: CASSFSLAGYYEQYF. Here the CDR3 DNA reads TGTGCCAGCAGTTTTTCTCTAGCGGGATACTACGAGCAGTACTTC.

This clonotype was seen ten or more times. The chain joins TRBV28 to TRBJ2-2; unclear D gene. The CDR3 is made up of 13 amino acids. V shed 2 bases and J shed 8 bases, with 9 bases lying between them. Per the germline V gene, CDR1 is MDHEN and CDR2 is SYDVKM. The CDR3 loop is CASSLGDWGELFF. The CDR3, as DNA: TGTGCCAGCAGTTTAGGGGATTGGGGGGAGCTGTTTTTT.

The sample holds many counts of this clonotype. This chain links TRBV2 with TRBJ1-6, with D maybe TRBD1 (6 bases). CDR3 size: 14 residues. Germline V gene sequence: CDR1 SNHLY, CDR2 FYNNEI. Trimming shortened V by 6 bases and J by 10 bases, and 16 bases separated the two germline ends. The DNA for the CDR3 is TGTGCCAGCAGCCTGGACAGCCAAGGCTCACCCCTCCACTTT. This codes for CASSLDSQGSPLHF.